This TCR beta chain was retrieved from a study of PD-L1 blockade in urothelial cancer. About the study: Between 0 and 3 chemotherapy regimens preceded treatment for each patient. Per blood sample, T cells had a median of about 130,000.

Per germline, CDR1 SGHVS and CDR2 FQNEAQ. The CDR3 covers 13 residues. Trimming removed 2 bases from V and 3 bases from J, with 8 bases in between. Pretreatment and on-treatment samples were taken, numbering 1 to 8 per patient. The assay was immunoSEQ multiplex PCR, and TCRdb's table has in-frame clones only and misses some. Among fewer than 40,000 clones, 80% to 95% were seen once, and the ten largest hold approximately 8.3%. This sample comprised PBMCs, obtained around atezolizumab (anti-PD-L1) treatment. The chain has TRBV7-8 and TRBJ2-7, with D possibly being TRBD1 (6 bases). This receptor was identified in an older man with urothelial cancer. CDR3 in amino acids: CASSLPDSYEQYF. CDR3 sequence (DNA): TGTGCCAGCAGCTTACCGGACAGCTACGAGCAGTACTTC.